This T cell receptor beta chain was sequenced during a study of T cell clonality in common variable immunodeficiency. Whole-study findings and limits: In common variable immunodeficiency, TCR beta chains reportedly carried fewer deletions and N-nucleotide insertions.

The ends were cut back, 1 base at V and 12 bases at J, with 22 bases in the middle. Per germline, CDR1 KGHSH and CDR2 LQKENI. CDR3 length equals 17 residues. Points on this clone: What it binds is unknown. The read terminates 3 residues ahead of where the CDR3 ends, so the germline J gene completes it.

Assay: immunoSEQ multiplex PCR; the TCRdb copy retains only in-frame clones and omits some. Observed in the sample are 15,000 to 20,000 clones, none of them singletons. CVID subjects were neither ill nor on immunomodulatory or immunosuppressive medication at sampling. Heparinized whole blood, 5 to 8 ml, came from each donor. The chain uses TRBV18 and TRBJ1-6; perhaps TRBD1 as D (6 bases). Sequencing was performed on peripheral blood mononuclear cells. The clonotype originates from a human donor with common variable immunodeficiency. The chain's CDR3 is CASSPLSEPGHSIPLHF. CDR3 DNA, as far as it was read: TGTGCCAGCTCACCACTATCTGAACCGGGACATTCTATACCC.